These 19 T cell receptor beta chains were all obtained from the same sample, sequenced in a study of T-cell reconstitution after alpha-beta-depleted transplantation in children (dated by TCRdb to about 2016). Libraries were constructed by PCR. The sequencer was an Illumina HiSeq 2500. TCR libraries were prepared with molecular barcoding, using unique molecular identifiers to normalize TCRbeta repertoire quantification. Clones were called with MiXCR by TCRdb after fastp trimmed the public reads at Q25, and only in-frame beta chains were retained. Entries are consolidated by CDR3 protein sequence, retaining the most common genes and DNA. The sample includes about 240,000 distinct CDR3 sequences, with around 12% observed a single time. 2% to 3% of the sample lies in the top ten. This specimen consisted of PBMCs from the stem cell graft donor, obtained from the stem cell graft. The receptors were sampled from a human donor who donated a stem cell graft to a child with acute lymphoblastic leukemia.

This clonotype appeared a few times. The chain is built from TRBV9 and TRBJ2-4; 9 positions agree with TRBD1. The V segment lost 3 bases and the J segment 7 bases; nucleotides outside the gene matches: 14. CDR1 is SGDLS and CDR2 is YYNGEE in the germline V gene. This CDR3 contains 17 residues. The CDR3 is CASSATRRTGESNIQYF. CDR3 in DNA: TGTGCCAGCAGCGCCACAAGGCGGACAGGGGAGTCGAACATTCAGTACTTC.

The sample holds many counts of this clonotype. This chain connects TRBV12-3 or TRBV12-4 to TRBJ2-5; possibly TRBD1 for D (5 bases). The V gene lost 6 bases and the J gene lost 1 base, with 12 bases spanning the gap. This CDR3 comprises 14 residues. CDR3 in DNA: TGTGCCAGCAGCCCCGCAGGGTTCCAAGAGACCCAGTACTTC. Translating gives CASSPAGFQETQYF.

This clonotype came up many times. This sequence joins TRBV29-1 and TRBJ1-2; D is undetermined. Trimming took 1 base from V and 4 from J, leaving 10 bases between them. Per germline, CDR1 SQVTM and CDR2 ANQGSEA. CDR3 length: 13 residues. In DNA form, the CDR3 reads TGCAGCGTTGAAGCGCGGGCGTCCTATGGCTACACCTTC. This sequence encodes CSVEARASYGYTF. Variable domain in full (rest from reference TRBV29-1 and TRBJ1-2): SAVISQKPSRDICQRGTSLTIQCQVDSQVTMMFWYRQQPGQSLTLIATANQGSEATYESGFVIDKFPISRPNLTFSTLTVSNMSPEDSSIYLCSVEARASYGYTFGSGTRLTVV.

At least ten counts were recorded for this clonotype. The CDR3 reads CSVGSTAVGYGYTF. The CDR3 DNA reads TGCAGCGTTGGCTCGACCGCCGTAGGGTATGGCTACACCTTC. V is TRBV29-1 and J is TRBJ1-2, with D unresolved. V was shortened by 4 bases and J by 5 bases, with 17 bases between the two germline ends. This CDR3 spans 14 amino acids. The V gene's germline CDR1 is SQVTM and CDR2 ANQGSEA.

This sequence joins TRBV11-2 and TRBJ1-1; no definite D call. Between the trimmed V and J ends, which lost 4 bases and 4 bases, there was a span of 10 bases. Germline lookup yields CDR1 SGHAT and CDR2 FQNNGV. The CDR3 runs to 13 residues. CDR3 loop: CASSSQLATEAFF. CDR3 coding DNA: TGTGCCAGCAGCTCTCAACTCGCCACTGAAGCTTTCTTT.

This chain links TRBV7-9 with TRBJ1-2; D is possibly TRBD1 (6 bases). The CDR3 runs to 15 residues. The V and J ends lost 1 base and 4 bases respectively, with 13 bases between them. In germline, CDR1 is SEHNR, CDR2 FQNEAQ (reference sequence). The CDR3 loop reads CASSLGGQISYGYTF. CDR3 coding DNA: TGTGCCAGCAGCTTAGGGGGACAAATAAGCTATGGCTACACCTTC.

This clonotype was counted many times. The rearrangement links TRBV6-1 to TRBJ1-1, with D possibly being TRBD1 (5 bases). The CDR3 length is 13 residues. V lost 8 bases and J 3 bases, leaving 13 bases between the germline ends. Germline V CDR1 and CDR2: MNHNS, SASEGT. The CDR3 protein is CASARGDDTEAFF. The CDR3 nucleotides read TGTGCCAGCGCGAGGGGCGACGACACTGAAGCTTTCTTT.

This clonotype was detected ten times or more. CDR3 in DNA: TGCAGCGTTGTTGGGAGTAACACTGAAGCTTTCTTT. Its translation: CSVVGSNTEAFF. This chain joins TRBV29-1 and TRBJ1-1; D is unclear. V was clipped by 4 bases and J by 2 bases, with 8 bases between them. The length of the CDR3 is 12 residues. Germline V gene data show CDR1 as SQVTM and CDR2 as ANQGSEA.

The rearrangement joins TRBV18 to TRBJ1-6; D gene ambiguous. Trimming left V 3 bases short and J 6 bases short, with 6 bases between. Per the germline V gene, CDR1 is KGHSH and CDR2 is LQKENI. The CDR3 totals 13 residues. This CDR3 is CASSPRFNSPLHF. The DNA for the CDR3 is TGTGCCAGCTCACCTCGGTTTAATTCACCCCTCCACTTT.

In its sample, this clonotype was seen many times. The chain links TRBV20-1 to TRBJ1-2; D perhaps matches TRBD1 (5 bases). The length of the CDR3 is 13 residues. The V end lost 2 bases, the J end lost 2 bases, and 9 bases lay between the germline ends. Germline CDR1 and CDR2: DFQATT and SNEGSKA (reference sequence). The chain's CDR3 is CSARLDKNYGYTF. The CDR3 DNA is TGCAGTGCTAGACTGGACAAAAACTATGGCTACACCTTC.

Comments on this clonotype: This could be a read error, since a much larger clone is one nucleotide away. This chain links TRBV6-2 or TRBV6-3 with TRBJ1-5; 8 nucleotides match TRBD1. The germline V gene encodes CDR1 MNHEY and CDR2 SVGEGT. The CDR3 loop spans 16 amino acids. The CDR3 loop reads CATKDVQGASNRPQHF. The DNA of the CDR3 is TGTGCCACGAAAGACGTGCAGGGGGCGAGCAATCGGCCCCAGCATTTT.

This clonotype has ten or more counts. This chain links TRBV29-1 with TRBJ1-1; D is unresolved. The germline gives CDR1 SQVTM, CDR2 ANQGSEA. V lost 2 bases and J lost 1, with 2 bases in between. The CDR3 contains 11 residues. CDR3 sequence: CSVEQNTEAFF. The CDR3 DNA follows: TGCAGCGTTGAACAGAACACTGAAGCTTTCTTT.

This clonotype was detected only a few times. The genes are TRBV4-3 and TRBJ2-7, with a weak D call TRBD1 (6 bases). This CDR3 is 15 amino acids long. Looked up from germline, CDR1 is LGHNA and CDR2 is YSLEER. V lost 1 base and J 2 bases, leaving 12 bases between the germline ends. This chain's CDR3 is CASSQGSGAPYEQYF. DNA for the CDR3: TGCGCCAGCAGCCAAGGGTCAGGGGCTCCCTACGAGCAGTACTTC.

The table lists this clonotype with many counts. The V gene is TRBV7-9, the J gene TRBJ2-5; D may be TRBD1 (5 bases). The CDR3 is 16 residues long. V lost 2 bases to trimming and J lost 3 bases, with 16 bases between them. CDR1 is SEHNR, CDR2 FQNEAQ, per germline (reference sequence). The CDR3 here is CASSLHIGAWEETQYF. The CDR3 DNA is TGTGCCAGCAGCTTACATATAGGGGCTTGGGAAGAGACCCAGTACTTC.

The gene calls are TRBV6-5 and TRBJ2-6; tentatively, D is TRBD2 (7 bases). CDR3 size: 19 residues. V was shortened by 4 bases and J by 0 bases, with 19 bases between the two germline ends. Germline lookup yields CDR1 MNHEY and CDR2 SVGAGI. The CDR3 loop reads CASSSETGGGHSGANVLTF. DNA of the CDR3: TGTGCCAGCAGTTCTGAGACGGGGGGCGGACACTCTGGGGCCAACGTCCTGACTTTC.

This clonotype was counted ten times or more. The CDR3 bases are TGTGCCAGCAGCTTAGAACCGGACAGGCGCTATGGCTACACCTTC. This gives the protein CASSLEPDRRYGYTF. J is TRBJ1-2 and V is TRBV7-9; TRBD1 matches 7 bases. Germline assignment: CDR1 SEHNR and CDR2 FQNEAQ (reference sequence). V was pared by 1 base and J by 4 bases, with 6 bases of the junction left unmatched. The CDR3 has 15 residues. The whole variable domain, filled in from reference TRBV7-9 and TRBJ1-2, reads DTGVSQNPRHKITKRGQNVTFRCDPISEHNRLYWYRQTLGQGPEFLTYFQNEAQLEKSRLLSDRFSAERPKGSFSTLEIQRTEQGDSAMYLCASSLEPDRRYGYTFGSGTRLTVV.

This chain joins TRBV20-1 and TRBJ2-1; 7 bases line up with TRBD2. V trimming: 6 bases; J trimming: 4 bases; junction bases outside the gene matches: 9. The CDR3 spans 14 residues. CDR1 is DFQATT, CDR2 SNEGSKA, per germline (reference sequence). The CDR3 sequence is CSAPLAEVYNEQFF. The CDR3 DNA reads TGCAGTGCCCCTCTAGCGGAAGTTTACAATGAGCAGTTCTTC.

This clonotype was seen many times. The chain uses TRBV5-1 and TRBJ2-5; TRBD2 matches at 7 bases. V was pared by 0 bases and J by 4 bases, with 9 bases of the junction left unmatched. The germline V gene encodes CDR1 SGHRS and CDR2 YFSETQ. The CDR3 runs 16 residues. CDR3 amino acids: CASSLARLPSGETQYF. For the CDR3, the DNA is TGCGCCAGCAGCTTGGCCCGGCTGCCTAGCGGAGAGACCCAGTACTTC.

The table lists this clonotype with many counts. The chain links TRBV28 to TRBJ2-1; 10 bases agree with TRBD1. This CDR3 spans 14 amino acids. The germline CDR1 and CDR2 sequences are MDHEN and SYDVKM. Trimming cost V 6 bases and J 5 bases; bases outside gene matches: 4. The CDR3 bases are TGTGCCAGCAGCGGCGGGACAGGGGACAATGAGCAGTTCTTC. Amino acids: CASSGGTGDNEQFF.